Detailed here is one TCR beta chain. These data originate in a study of T cells in Graves' hyperthyroidism and ophthalmopathy. Amplified TCR beta CDR3 regions derived from RNA transcripts. TCR CDR3 regions were first amplified by RT-PCR with HTBI primers. One entry per CDR3 protein, called by TCRdb with MiXCR from the multiplex PCR reads. The sample includes some 500,000 distinct CDR3 sequences, approximately 15% seen only once; the top ten take 15% to 20%. CDR1 is SQVTM and CDR2 is ANQGSEA in the germline V gene. This CDR3 region has 17 residues. The sequence was obtained from a woman aged 18-35 years with Graves' hyperthyroidism. Sequencing used blood. The chain couples TRBV29-1 to TRBJ1-3; 12 bases map to TRBD1. This CDR3 is CSAGGPGQGAPGNTIYF. In DNA form, the CDR3 reads TGCAGTGCCGGGGGCCCGGGACAGGGGGCGCCTGGAAACACCATATATTTT.